The clone carrying this T cell receptor beta chain was observed at least ten times. The antigen is not known. This sample was included in a study of human T cells and chemical hapten exposure. Whole-study results and caveats: As patch test score rose, PT1 expanded TCR counts tended to rise as well. TCRs above 1 in 1000 frequency stayed constant with DPC sensitization.

Time point given: patch test 2, 6 weeks after DPC sensitization. Treatment here: therapeutic diphenylcyclopropenone sensitization with weekly scalp DPC. CDR3 length equals 15 residues. Germline CDR1 reads MNHEY; CDR2 reads SVGEGT. Unmatched junction bases numbered 5, after V lost 4 bases and J lost 3 bases. The library labeled individual cDNA molecules by adding unique molecular identifiers to them. TCRdb re-called the RACE reads with MiXCR, one entry per CDR3 protein. Among just over 350,000 distinct CDR3 sequences listed, roughly 6.3% were seen once. The material was whole blood, obtained in connection with sensitization to the hapten diphenylcyclopropenone (DPC). This clonotype was obtained from a woman younger than 30 with alopecia areata. Some clones in this sample may be carry-over from other donors' samples. V and J are TRBV6-2 or TRBV6-3 and TRBJ2-3; the match to TRBD1 covers 9 bases. The DNA for the CDR3 is TGTGCCAGCAGTTCCACAGGGGGCGCGACAGATACGCAGTATTTT. It codes for CASSSTGGATDTQYF.